A selection of T cell receptor beta chains follows, all from one sample in a study of shared clonotypes between healthy human individuals. Generated by immunoSEQ multiplex PCR, the TCRdb table keeps only in-frame clones and is missing some. In the table there are about 2.2 million clones, 85% to 95% of which are singletons. The specimen sequenced was naive CD8+ T cells from PBMCs. Receptors were obtained from a man younger than 35 in good health. Some clones in this sample may be carry-over from other donors' samples. The CDR3 runs from the conserved cysteine through the conserved F or W. A D gene is named only where the DNA matches it firmly. Clone sizes are given selectively: once, few, many, or a class where the clone is expanded.

D gene: TRBD2; V gene: TRBV10-1; clone size: -; J gene: TRBJ2-7; CDR3 protein: CASSLLAGVEQYF; CDR3 DNA: TGCGCCAGCAGTTTACTAGCGGGAGTCGAGCAGTACTTC
D gene: -; V gene: TRBV19; clone size: -; J gene: TRBJ2-5; CDR3 protein: CASSIVSGEETQYF; CDR3 DNA: TGTGCCAGTAGTATAGTATCGGGAGAGGAGACCCAGTACTTC
D gene: -; V gene: TRBV9; clone size: -; J gene: TRBJ2-3; CDR3 protein: CASSWGTDTQYF; CDR3 DNA: TGTGCCAGCAGTTGGGGCACAGATACGCAGTATTTT
D gene: -; V gene: TRBV7-9; clone size: -; J gene: TRBJ2-1; CDR3 protein: CASSFPGAEQFF; CDR3 DNA: TGTGCCAGCAGCTTTCCGGGAGCTGAGCAGTTCTTC
D gene: -; V gene: TRBV7-9; clone size: -; J gene: TRBJ2-5; CDR3 protein: CASSLVVVGNQETQYF; CDR3 DNA: TGTGCCAGCAGCTTAGTTGTTGTTGGCAACCAAGAGACCCAGTACTTC
D gene: -; V gene: TRBV29-1; clone size: once; J gene: TRBJ1-5; CDR3 protein: CSVEYNQPQHF; CDR3 DNA: TGCAGCGTGGAGTACAATCAGCCCCAGCATTTT
D gene: TRBD2; V gene: TRBV28; clone size: -; J gene: TRBJ2-5; CDR3 protein: CASSPINLAGGPRGETQYF; CDR3 DNA: TGTGCCAGCAGCCCTATTAACCTAGCGGGAGGGCCTCGAGGAGAGACCCAGTACTTC
D gene: -; V gene: TRBV7-8; clone size: once; J gene: TRBJ2-1; CDR3 protein: CASSLSASSYNEQFF; CDR3 DNA: TGTGCCAGCAGCTTAAGCGCCAGCTCCTACAATGAGCAGTTCTTC
D gene: -; V gene: TRBV10-3; clone size: -; J gene: TRBJ2-2; CDR3 protein: CAISESRVRSTGELFF; CDR3 DNA: TGTGCCATCAGTGAGTCGAGAGTTCGATCGACCGGGGAGCTGTTTTTT
D gene: -; V gene: TRBV7-6; clone size: -; J gene: TRBJ1-1; CDR3 protein: CASSLSVNTEAFF; CDR3 DNA: TGTGCCAGCAGCTTAAGCGTGAACACTGAAGCTTTCTTT
D gene: TRBD2; V gene: TRBV29-1; clone size: -; J gene: TRBJ2-1; CDR3 protein: CSAVAGAYNEQFF; CDR3 DNA: TGCAGCGCAGTAGCGGGAGCTTACAATGAGCAGTTCTTC
D gene: -; V gene: TRBV27; clone size: -; J gene: TRBJ2-7; CDR3 protein: CASSLRLGSYEQYF; CDR3 DNA: TGTGCCAGCAGTTTACGGTTAGGCTCCTACGAGCAGTACTTC
D gene: -; V gene: TRBV7-9; clone size: -; J gene: TRBJ2-2; CDR3 protein: CASTGTPNTGELFF; CDR3 DNA: TGTGCCAGCACCGGGACACCGAACACCGGGGAGCTGTTTTTT
D gene: -; V gene: TRBV11-2; clone size: -; J gene: TRBJ2-7; CDR3 protein: CASSLASANYEQYF; CDR3 DNA: TGTGCCAGCAGCTTAGCCAGCGCAAACTACGAGCAGTACTTC
D gene: TRBD2; V gene: TRBV5-1; clone size: -; J gene: TRBJ2-3; CDR3 protein: CASSSLAGGDADTQYF; CDR3 DNA: TGCGCCAGCAGCAGTCTAGCGGGAGGGGACGCAGATACGCAGTATTTT
D gene: TRBD2; V gene: TRBV11-2; clone size: once; J gene: TRBJ2-7; CDR3 protein: CASSSVLAGTSYEQYF; CDR3 DNA: TGTGCCAGCAGCTCGGTTTTAGCGGGGACCTCCTACGAGCAGTACTTC